The 17 T cell receptor beta chains reported below all come from one sample, sequenced in a study of post-analysis software for immune sequencing data. The study, taken as a whole, reports: Patients showed TRBV5-6, TRBV5-1 and TRBV20-1 among a few TRBV segments more frequent than in controls.

Prepared libraries of TCR beta cDNA carried unique molecular identifiers. TCRdb re-called the PCR reads through MiXCR, storing one row per CDR3 protein. The sample yields roughly 800,000 distinct CDR3 sequences, more than 45% seen once. Their antigens are not known. The sequencing sample was made of blood. These TCRs come from a girl aged 10 to 17 with multiple sclerosis.

CDR3 region: CSVPTGGGETQYF. The CDR3 nucleotides read TGCAGCGTCCCCACAGGGGGCGGAGAGACCCAGTACTTC. The rearrangement joins TRBV29-1 to TRBJ2-7; TRBD1 matches 9 bases. The assigned J gene may be wrong: the sequence end matches TRBJ2-5 better. The germline CDR1 and CDR2 sequences are SQVTM and ANQGSEA. The CDR3 contains 13 residues.

This clonotype has a handful of counts. The chain combines TRBV20-1 with TRBJ2-7; the D gene is possibly TRBD2 (5 bases). Germline-derived CDR1 and CDR2 are DFQATT and SNEGSKA (reference sequence). Deletions cut 1 base from V and 3 bases from J, with 10 bases between. CDR3 length: 13 amino acids. The CDR3 sequence: CSARGGDYYEQYF. In DNA, the CDR3 is TGCAGTGCTAGAGGCGGAGACTACTACGAGCAGTACTTC.

This clonotype has a handful of counts. This chain connects TRBV6-1 to TRBJ2-3; TRBD2 agrees at 8 bases. V was pared by 7 bases and J by 2 bases, with 8 bases of the junction left unmatched. Germline V gives CDR1 MNHNS, CDR2 SASEGT. The CDR3 has 15 amino acids. The chain's CDR3 is CASMPAGGVTDTQYF. As DNA, the CDR3 is TGTGCCAGCATGCCGGCGGGAGGAGTCACAGATACGCAGTATTTT.

The chain recombines TRBV11-3 with TRBJ1-2, with D maybe TRBD1 (5 bases). This CDR3 spans 15 amino acids. Germline V lookup: CDR1 SGHNT, CDR2 YENEEA. V lost 4 bases and J 0 bases, leaving 12 bases between the germline ends. The CDR3 nucleotides are TGTGCCAGCAGCTCCGGGGGGGAAGCTAACTATGGCTACACCTTC. As protein: CASSSGGEANYGYTF.

The sample holds one count of this clonotype. A read error may produce the germline difference seen at one junction end. The V call is TRBV28, the J call TRBJ2-7, with TRBD1 identical over 7 bases. The CDR3 extends over 15 amino acids. Per the germline V gene, CDR1 is MDHEN and CDR2 is SYDVKM. The CDR3 loop is CASSEERGLRYERYF. Written as DNA, the CDR3 is TGTGCCAGCAGTGAGGAGAGGGGGCTAAGGTACGAGCGGTACTTC. The variable domain in full, completed from reference TRBV28 and TRBJ2-7, reads DVKVTQSSRYLVKRTGEKVFLECVQDMDHENMFWYRQDPGLGLRLIYFSYDVKMKEKGDIPEGYSVSREKKERFSLILESASTNQTSMYLCASSEERGLRYERYFGPGTRLTVT.

V usage is TRBV20-1 and J usage is TRBJ1-1; the D gene is possibly TRBD1 (5 bases). CDR1 DFQATT and CDR2 SNEGSKA come from the germline V gene (reference sequence). V lost 5 bases and J lost 6, with 16 bases in between. The CDR3 consists of 13 residues. Here the CDR3 reads CSARRGNGAEAFF. The CDR3 DNA is TGCAGTGCTCGGCGGGGGAACGGGGCTGAAGCTTTCTTT.

This sequence joins TRBV12-3 or TRBV12-4 and TRBJ2-6, with 9 bases that match TRBD1. The CDR3 is 17 residues long. The junction had 6 bases not matched to a gene; V was cut back by 5 bases and J by 1 base. The chain's CDR3 is CASSRPGTGSGANVLTF. CDR3 sequence (DNA): TGTGCCAGCAGTCGTCCCGGGACAGGGTCTGGGGCCAACGTCCTGACTTTC.

This clonotype was seen more than once but under ten times. The chain is built from TRBV18 and TRBJ2-3, with D hard to call. Germline V lookup: CDR1 KGHSH, CDR2 LQKENI. Trimming removed 3 bases from V and 2 bases from J, with 12 bases in between. The length of the CDR3 is 15 residues. This CDR3 is CASSPTGRLTDTQYF. CDR3 nucleotide sequence: TGTGCCAGCTCACCGACGGGCCGTCTCACAGATACGCAGTATTTT. The full variable domain, with the rest looked up from reference TRBV18 and TRBJ2-3, is NAGVMQNPRHLVRRRGQEARLRCSPMKGHSHVYWYRQLPEEGLKFMVYLQKENIIDESGMPKERFSAEFPKEGPSILRIQQVVRGDSAAYFCASSPTGRLTDTQYFGPGTRLTVL.

This clonotype was seen only a few times. This chain connects TRBV20-1 to TRBJ2-6; TRBD2 is a possible D gene (5 bases). The CDR3 loop spans 14 amino acids. From germline, CDR1 is DFQATT and CDR2 SNEGSKA (reference sequence). V gave up 6 bases and J gave up 0 bases, with 9 bases separating them. For the CDR3, the DNA is TGCAGTGCAGAGGGCCGCTCTGGGGCCAACGTCCTGACTTTC. It codes for CSAEGRSGANVLTF.

The chain uses TRBV7-2 and TRBJ2-1; 9 bases are shared with TRBD2. The V gene end was trimmed by 7 bases and the J gene end by 9 bases; junction bases not matched to a gene: 7. Germline V gene lookup returns CDR1 SGHTA and CDR2 FQGNSA. The CDR3 is 13 residues long. CDR3 residues: CASNSGRESEQFF. For the CDR3, the DNA is TGTGCCAGCAATAGCGGGAGAGAAAGTGAGCAGTTCTTC.

The table lists this clonotype with a few counts. The V and J genes are TRBV30 and TRBJ2-5, with 7 bases fitting TRBD2. Germline lookup yields CDR1 GTSNPN and CDR2 SVGIG (reference sequence). The CDR3 contains 13 residues. V trimming: 1 base; J trimming: 5 bases; junction bases outside the gene matches: 4. This chain's CDR3 is CAWSDSGGETQYF. As DNA, the CDR3 is TGTGCCTGGAGTGACTCCGGGGGGGAGACCCAGTACTTC.

The chain combines TRBV27 with TRBJ2-7, with a tentative D call TRBD1 (6 bases). This CDR3 has 15 amino acids. CDR1 and CDR2 from the germline V gene are MNHEY and SMNVEV (reference sequence). V was clipped by 9 bases and J by 0 bases, with 18 bases between them. In DNA form, the CDR3 reads TGTGCCAGGACGGATCTGGACAGTTCCTCCTACGAGCAGTACTTC. This encodes CARTDLDSSSYEQYF.

CDR3 nucleotides: TGTGCCAGCAGCCAAGATCTATCGGACGTCCGTGGCTACACCTTC. This encodes CASSQDLSDVRGYTF. V gene TRBV3-1 combines with J gene TRBJ1-2; D is unresolved. Per the germline V gene, CDR1 is LGHDT and CDR2 is YNNKEL (reference sequence). The CDR3 covers 15 residues. With 0 bases removed from V and 7 bases from J, the gap between germline ends came to 15 bases.

This CDR3 is CASADRGGPDTQYF. The DNA for the CDR3 is TGTGCCAGCGCGGACAGGGGAGGACCAGATACGCAGTATTTT. The rearrangement joins TRBV6-1 to TRBJ2-3, with 9 nucleotides matching TRBD1. Germline CDR1 MNHNS, CDR2 SASEGT. Trimming removed 8 bases from V and 4 bases from J; junction bases left unmatched: 7. CDR3 length: 14 amino acids.

J is TRBJ2-3 and V is TRBV20-1; D is unclear. CDR3 length: 15 residues. Germline lookup yields CDR1 DFQATT and CDR2 SNEGSKA (reference sequence). V lost 1 base and J lost 0, with 11 bases in between. The CDR3 nucleotides are TGCAGTGCTAGAGGGGCGGACCGTAGCACAGATACGCAGTATTTT. The encoded protein is CSARGADRSTDTQYF.

This clonotype was seen more than once but under ten times. The CDR3 DNA follows: TGCAGTGCGACTAGGGACCGAGGGCAAGCCGAGCCCAACAATGAGCAGTTCTTC. It specifies CSATRDRGQAEPNNEQFF. V gene TRBV20-1 combines with J gene TRBJ2-1, with D possibly being TRBD2 (6 bases). The CDR3 is made up of 18 amino acids. V lost 6 bases and J lost 5, with 29 bases in between. Germline-derived CDR1 and CDR2 are DFQATT and SNEGSKA (reference sequence).

In this sample, this clonotype turned up once. The chain is built from TRBV20-1 and TRBJ2-7, with 10 bases identical to TRBD2. Unmatched junction bases numbered 1, after V lost 3 bases and J lost 5 bases. This CDR3 comprises 12 residues. Germline CDR1 reads DFQATT; CDR2 reads SNEGSKA (reference sequence). CDR3 sequence reads: CSARLAGDEQYF. In nucleotides, the CDR3 is TGCAGTGCTAGGCTAGCGGGAGACGAGCAGTACTTC.